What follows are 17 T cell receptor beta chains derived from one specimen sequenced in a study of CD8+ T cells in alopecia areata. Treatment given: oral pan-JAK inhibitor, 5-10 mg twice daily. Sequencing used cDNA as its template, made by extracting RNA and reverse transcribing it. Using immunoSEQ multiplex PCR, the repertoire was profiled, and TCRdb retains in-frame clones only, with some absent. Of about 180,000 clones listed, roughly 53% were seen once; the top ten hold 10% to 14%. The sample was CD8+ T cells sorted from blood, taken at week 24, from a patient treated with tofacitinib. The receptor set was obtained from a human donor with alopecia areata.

CDR3 amino acids: CASSFTIRDWDGYTF. The CDR3, as DNA: TGTGCCAGCAGCTTCACTATCAGGGATTGGGATGGCTACACCTTC. This chain joins TRBV7-2 and TRBJ1-2; the D gene is possibly TRBD1 (5 bases). CDR3 length: 15 residues. The V end was cut by 3 bases, the J end by 6 bases, with 17 bases between. Per germline, CDR1 SGHTA and CDR2 FQGNSA.

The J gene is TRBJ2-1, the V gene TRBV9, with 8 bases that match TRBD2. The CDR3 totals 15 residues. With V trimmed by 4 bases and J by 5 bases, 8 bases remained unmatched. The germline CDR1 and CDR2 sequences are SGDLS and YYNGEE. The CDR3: CASSPFSGVNNEQFF. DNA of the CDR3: TGTGCCAGCAGCCCCTTTAGCGGGGTAAACAATGAGCAGTTCTTC.

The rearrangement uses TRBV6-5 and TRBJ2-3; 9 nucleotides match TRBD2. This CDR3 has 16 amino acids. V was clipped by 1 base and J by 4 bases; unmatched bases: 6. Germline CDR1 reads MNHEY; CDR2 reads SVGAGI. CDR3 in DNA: TGTGCCAGCAGTTACTTGGCTAGCGGGGTTTCAGATACGCAGTATTTT. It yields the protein CASSYLASGVSDTQYF.

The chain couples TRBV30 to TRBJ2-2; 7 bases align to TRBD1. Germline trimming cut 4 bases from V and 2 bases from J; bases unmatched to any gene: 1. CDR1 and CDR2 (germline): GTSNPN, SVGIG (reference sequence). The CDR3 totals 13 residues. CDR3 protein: CAWNRGNTGELFF. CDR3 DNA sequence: TGTGCCTGGAACAGGGGTAACACCGGGGAGCTGTTTTTT.

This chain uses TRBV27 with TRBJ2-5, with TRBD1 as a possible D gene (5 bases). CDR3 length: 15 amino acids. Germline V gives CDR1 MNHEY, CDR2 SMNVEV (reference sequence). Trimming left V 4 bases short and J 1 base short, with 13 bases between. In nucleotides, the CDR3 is TGTGCCAGCAGTTCCCTGACAGTGGGCCAAGAGACCCAGTACTTC. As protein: CASSSLTVGQETQYF.

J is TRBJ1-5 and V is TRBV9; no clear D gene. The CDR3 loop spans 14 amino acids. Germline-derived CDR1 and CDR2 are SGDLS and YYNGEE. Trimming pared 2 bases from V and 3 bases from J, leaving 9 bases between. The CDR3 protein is CASSVSGTNQPQHF. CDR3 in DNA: TGTGCCAGCAGCGTCAGTGGCACCAATCAGCCCCAGCATTTT. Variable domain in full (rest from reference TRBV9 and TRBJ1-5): DSGVTQTPKHLITATGQRVTLRCSPRSGDLSVYWYQQSLDQGLQFLIQYYNGEERAKGNILERFSAQQFPDLHSELNLSSLELGDSALYFCASSVSGTNQPQHFGDGTRLSIL.

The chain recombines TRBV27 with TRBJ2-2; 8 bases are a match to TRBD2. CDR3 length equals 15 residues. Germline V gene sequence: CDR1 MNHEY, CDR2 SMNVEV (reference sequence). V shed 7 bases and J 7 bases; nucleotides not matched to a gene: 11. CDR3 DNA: TGTGCCAGCATTCCTTACGGGGGGGCTGTCGGGGAGCTGTTTTTT. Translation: CASIPYGGAVGELFF.

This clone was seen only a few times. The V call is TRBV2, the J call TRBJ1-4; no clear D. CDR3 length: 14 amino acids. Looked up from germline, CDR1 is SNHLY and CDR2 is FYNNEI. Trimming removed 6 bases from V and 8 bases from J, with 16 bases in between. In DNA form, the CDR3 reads TGTGCCAGCAGGGGTGGAGGGATGGAAGAAAAACTGTTTTTT. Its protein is CASRGGGMEEKLFF.

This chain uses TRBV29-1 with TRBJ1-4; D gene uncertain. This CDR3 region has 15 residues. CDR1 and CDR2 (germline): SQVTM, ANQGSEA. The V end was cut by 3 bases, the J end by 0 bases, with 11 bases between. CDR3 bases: TGCAGCGTTGAGGAGGGATGGGCAACTAATGAAAAACTGTTTTTT. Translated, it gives CSVEEGWATNEKLFF.

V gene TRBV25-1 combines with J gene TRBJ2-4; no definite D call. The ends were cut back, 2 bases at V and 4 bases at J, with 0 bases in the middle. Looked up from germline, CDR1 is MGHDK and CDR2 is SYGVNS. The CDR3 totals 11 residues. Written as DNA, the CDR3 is TGTGCCAGCAGTGAAAAAAACATTCAGTACTTC. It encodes CASSEKNIQYF.

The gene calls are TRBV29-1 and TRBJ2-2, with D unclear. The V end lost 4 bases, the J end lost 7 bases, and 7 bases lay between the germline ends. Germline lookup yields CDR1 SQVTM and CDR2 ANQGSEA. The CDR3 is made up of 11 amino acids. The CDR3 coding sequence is TGCAGCGTTGGTTATGGCGGGGAGCTGTTTTTT. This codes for CSVGYGGELFF.

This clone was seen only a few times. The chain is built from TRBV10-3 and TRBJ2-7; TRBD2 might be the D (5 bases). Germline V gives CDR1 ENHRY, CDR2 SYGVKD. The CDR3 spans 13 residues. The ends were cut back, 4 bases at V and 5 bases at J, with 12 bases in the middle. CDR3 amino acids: CAISAAERDEQYF. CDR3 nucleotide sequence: TGTGCCATCAGTGCGGCCGAGAGGGACGAGCAGTACTTC.

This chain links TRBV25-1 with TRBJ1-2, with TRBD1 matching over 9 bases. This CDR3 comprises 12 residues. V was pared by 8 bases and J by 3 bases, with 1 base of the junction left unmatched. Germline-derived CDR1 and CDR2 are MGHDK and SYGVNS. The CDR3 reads CASWTGDYGYTF. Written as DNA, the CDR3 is TGTGCCAGCTGGACAGGGGACTATGGCTACACCTTC.

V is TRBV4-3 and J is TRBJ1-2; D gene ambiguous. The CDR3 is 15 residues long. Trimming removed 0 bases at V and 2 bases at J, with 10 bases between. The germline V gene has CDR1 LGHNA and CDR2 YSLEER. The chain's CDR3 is CASSQDDAVNYGYTF. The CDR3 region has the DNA TGCGCCAGCAGCCAAGATGATGCGGTAAACTATGGCTACACCTTC.

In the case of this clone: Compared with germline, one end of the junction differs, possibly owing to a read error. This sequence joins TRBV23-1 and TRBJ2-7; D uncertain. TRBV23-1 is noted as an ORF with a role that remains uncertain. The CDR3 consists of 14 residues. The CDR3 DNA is TGCGCCAGCAGTCAATCGCCAGGTTCCTGCGAGCAGTACTTC. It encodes CASSQSPGSCEQYF.

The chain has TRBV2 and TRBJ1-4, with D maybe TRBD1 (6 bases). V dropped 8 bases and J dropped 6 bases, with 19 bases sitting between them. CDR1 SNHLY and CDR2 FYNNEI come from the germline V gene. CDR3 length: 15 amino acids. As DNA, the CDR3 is TGTGCCAGCCAACAGGGTGTGGGGACCCATGAAAAACTGTTTTTT. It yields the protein CASQQGVGTHEKLFF.

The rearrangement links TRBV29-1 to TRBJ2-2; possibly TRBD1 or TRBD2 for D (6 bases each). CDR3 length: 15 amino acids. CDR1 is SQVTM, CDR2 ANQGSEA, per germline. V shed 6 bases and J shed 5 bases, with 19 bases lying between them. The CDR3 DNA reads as TGCAGCGTCCTTGGGGGGCAGGGGAGTACCGGGGAGCTGTTTTTT. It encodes CSVLGGQGSTGELFF.